The 16 T cell receptor beta chains below come from one sample, sequenced in a study of cytomegalovirus exposure and HLA in healthy donors (dated by TCRdb to about 2017). The library relied on the immunoSEQ multiplex PCR assay. Entries here come from immuneACCESS through TCRdb and include only in-frame sequences with V and J called. Some clones fail to appear in such tables; in the studies checked, an unresolved V gene covers under half of the shortfall, and the cause of the remainder is unknown. Here the sample has roughly 70,000 clones; around four fifths occur a single time. The biggest ten clones account for around 3% of the sample. Source material: PBMCs. These receptors all come from a young man in good health and CMV-seronegative.

The chain recombines TRBV9 with TRBJ1-2; a possible D gene is TRBD1 (6 bases). This CDR3 spans 16 amino acids. Trimming removed 3 bases from V and 4 bases from J, with 19 bases in between. Germline V gene lookup returns CDR1 SGDLS and CDR2 YYNGEE. CDR3 in amino acids: CASSEGSFDRSYGYTF. CDR3 sequence (DNA): TGTGCCAGCAGCGAGGGGTCTTTCGACAGGTCCTATGGCTACACCTTC. The variable domain in full, completed from reference TRBV9 and TRBJ1-2, reads DSGVTQTPKHLITATGQRVTLRCSPRSGDLSVYWYQQSLDQGLQFLIQYYNGEERAKGNILERFSAQQFPDLHSELNLSSLELGDSALYFCASSEGSFDRSYGYTFGSGTRLTVV.

The chain recombines TRBV4-1 with TRBJ2-5; possibly TRBD1 for D (5 bases). CDR1 is MGHRA and CDR2 is YSYEKL in the germline V gene. Trimming shortened V by 5 bases and J by 5 bases, and 18 bases separated the two germline ends. The CDR3 spans 15 residues. CDR3 sequence reads: CASSLSQGTRETQYF. The CDR3 bases are TGCGCCAGCAGCTTATCCCAGGGAACCCGTGAGACCCAGTACTTC.

This clone showed up just a few times. The chain is built from TRBV7-2 and TRBJ1-6; D not certain. CDR3 length equals 14 residues. The V gene's germline CDR1 is SGHTA and CDR2 FQGNSA. V shed 1 base and J shed 8 bases, with 9 bases lying between them. The CDR3 sequence is CASSLVVGDSPLHF. CDR3 DNA: TGTGCCAGCAGCTTAGTTGTCGGGGATTCACCCCTCCACTTT.

This sequence joins TRBV18 and TRBJ1-2; D is possibly TRBD1 (5 bases). With 6 bases removed from V and 5 bases from J, the gap between germline ends came to 16 bases. The CDR3 runs to 14 residues. CDR1 is KGHSH, CDR2 LQKENI, per germline. The CDR3 DNA follows: TGTGCCAGCTCGCCTCGCAGGGCGGTGTATGGCTACACCTTC. Translating it yields CASSPRRAVYGYTF. Drawing the rest from reference TRBV18 and TRBJ1-2, the complete variable domain is NAGVMQNPRHLVRRRGQEARLRCSPMKGHSHVYWYRQLPEEGLKFMVYLQKENIIDESGMPKERFSAEFPKEGPSILRIQQVVRGDSAAYFCASSPRRAVYGYTFGSGTRLTVV.

The V and J genes are TRBV18 and TRBJ2-7; TRBD2 matches 9 bases. After removal of 4 bases from V and 0 bases from J, the junction contained 1 base not matched to a gene. The V gene's germline CDR1 is KGHSH and CDR2 LQKENI. This CDR3 contains 14 residues. The CDR3 DNA reads TGTGCCAGCTCACGACTAGCGGACTCCTACGAGCAGTACGTC. Amino acid sequence: CASSRLADSYEQYV.

This clone has a handful of counts. The chain uses TRBV6-5 and TRBJ2-2; maybe TRBD1 (6 bases). Trimming left V 10 bases short and J 8 bases short, with 20 bases between. The CDR3 is made up of 14 amino acids. Looked up from germline, CDR1 is MNHEY and CDR2 is SVGAGI. The CDR3 is CATRGALGDGELFF. DNA of the CDR3: TGTGCCACCAGGGGAGCCTTGGGTGATGGGGAGCTGTTTTTT.

The V and J genes are TRBV9 and TRBJ1-3; no definite D call. Germline loops: CDR1 SGDLS, CDR2 YYNGEE. Trimming stripped 0 bases from V and 4 bases from J, with 5 bases between. The CDR3 length is 13 residues. CDR3: CASSVDGGNTIYF. CDR3 nucleotides: TGTGCCAGCAGCGTAGACGGGGGAAACACCATATATTTT.

The V call is TRBV2, the J call TRBJ1-2; D is possibly TRBD1 (6 bases). The CDR3 has 14 amino acids. V was shortened by 6 bases and J by 7 bases, with 18 bases between the two germline ends. The germline gives CDR1 SNHLY, CDR2 FYNNEI. This chain's CDR3 is CASRVEQGESGYTF. DNA of the CDR3: TGTGCCAGCAGGGTTGAACAGGGCGAGAGTGGCTACACCTTC.

The chain recombines TRBV11-1 with TRBJ2-1, with TRBD1 matching over 9 bases. Germline-derived CDR1 and CDR2 are SGHAT and FQDESV (reference sequence). With 1 base clipped from V and 10 bases from J, the junction kept 8 bases outside the gene matches. This CDR3 has 15 amino acids. The DNA of the CDR3 is TGTGCCAGCAGCTTAGGACAGGGGGTAGTGAGGGAGCAGTTCTTC. Its protein is CASSLGQGVVREQFF.

This chain connects TRBV6-6 to TRBJ1-1; the match to TRBD1 covers 7 bases. The ends lost 6 bases at V and 4 bases at J; junction bases unmatched: 14. CDR1 and CDR2 (germline): MNHNY, SVGAGI (reference sequence). This CDR3 is 16 amino acids long. Written as DNA, the CDR3 is TGTGCCAGCAGCTCACAGGATGGCAGGGGGAGCACTGAAGCTTTCTTT. Protein product: CASSSQDGRGSTEAFF.

This chain joins TRBV19 and TRBJ2-5; 12 bases match TRBD1. Germline V CDR1 and CDR2: LNHDA, SQIVND (reference sequence). V lost 5 bases to trimming and J lost 5 bases; unmatched junction nucleotides: 6. The CDR3 contains 15 residues. CDR3 in DNA: TGTGCCAGTAGTGTGGGACAGGGGGCGCGCGAGACCCAGTACTTC. Translation gives CASSVGQGARETQYF.

This clone showed up just a few times. V usage is TRBV6-1 and J usage is TRBJ2-7, with D possibly TRBD2 on 5 matching bases. Germline-derived CDR1 and CDR2 are MNHNS and SASEGT. Deletions cut 5 bases from V and 6 bases from J, with 17 bases between. This CDR3 contains 14 residues. The CDR3 sequence: CASSPRTRVVEQYV. Written as DNA, the CDR3 is TGTGCCAGCAGTCCCCGGACTCGAGTGGTCGAGCAGTACGTC.

The chain combines TRBV10-3 with TRBJ1-1, with 9 bases lining up with TRBD1. The V segment lost 6 bases and the J segment 4 bases; nucleotides outside the gene matches: 9. The germline gives CDR1 ENHRY, CDR2 SYGVKD. CDR3 size: 15 residues. As DNA, the CDR3 is TGTGCCATCAGGGGAGAGGACAGGGGAGGCACTGAAGCTTTCTTT. Amino acid sequence: CAIRGEDRGGTEAFF.

The chain carries TRBV19 and TRBJ2-7; maybe TRBD1 (6 bases). The CDR3 loop spans 18 amino acids. Looked up from germline, CDR1 is LNHDA and CDR2 is SQIVND (reference sequence). V lost 1 base and J lost 2, with 21 bases in between. The CDR3 here is CASSIGGPTGRIPYEQYV. The CDR3 DNA sequence: TGTGCCAGTAGTATAGGTGGCCCGACAGGCCGGATTCCCTACGAGCAGTACGTC.

The chain recombines TRBV5-4 with TRBJ2-3, with 8 bases that match TRBD2. Looked up from germline, CDR1 is SGHNT and CDR2 is YYREEE (reference sequence). The CDR3 has 15 amino acids. V was clipped by 5 bases and J by 6 bases; unmatched bases: 11. For the CDR3, the DNA is TGTGCCAGCAGGCCGGGAGGGGAAGTGTCGGATACGCAGTATTTT. Translated, it gives CASRPGGEVSDTQYF.

The chain combines TRBV9 with TRBJ1-1; no definite D call. The CDR3 is 14 amino acids. The germline V gene encodes CDR1 SGDLS and CDR2 YYNGEE. With 0 bases removed from V and 2 bases from J, the gap between germline ends came to 8 bases. The CDR3 region has the DNA TGTGCCAGCAGCGTAGGGGCAGTTAACACTGAAGCTTTCTTT. Its protein is CASSVGAVNTEAFF.